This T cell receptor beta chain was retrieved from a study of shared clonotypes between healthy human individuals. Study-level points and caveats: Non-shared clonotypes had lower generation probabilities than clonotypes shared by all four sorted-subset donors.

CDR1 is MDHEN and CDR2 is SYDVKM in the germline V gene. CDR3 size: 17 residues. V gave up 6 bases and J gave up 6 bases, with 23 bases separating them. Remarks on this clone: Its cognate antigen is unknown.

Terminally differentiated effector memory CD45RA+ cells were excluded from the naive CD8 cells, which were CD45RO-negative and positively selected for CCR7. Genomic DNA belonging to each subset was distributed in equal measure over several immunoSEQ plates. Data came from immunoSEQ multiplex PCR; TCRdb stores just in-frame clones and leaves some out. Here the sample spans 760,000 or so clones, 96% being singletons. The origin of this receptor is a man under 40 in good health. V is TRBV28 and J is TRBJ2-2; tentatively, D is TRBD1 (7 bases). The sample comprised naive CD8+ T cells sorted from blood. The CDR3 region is CASRKIWGAGGPGELFF. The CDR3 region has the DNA TGTGCCAGCAGAAAAATCTGGGGGGCAGGGGGACCCGGGGAGCTGTTTTTT.